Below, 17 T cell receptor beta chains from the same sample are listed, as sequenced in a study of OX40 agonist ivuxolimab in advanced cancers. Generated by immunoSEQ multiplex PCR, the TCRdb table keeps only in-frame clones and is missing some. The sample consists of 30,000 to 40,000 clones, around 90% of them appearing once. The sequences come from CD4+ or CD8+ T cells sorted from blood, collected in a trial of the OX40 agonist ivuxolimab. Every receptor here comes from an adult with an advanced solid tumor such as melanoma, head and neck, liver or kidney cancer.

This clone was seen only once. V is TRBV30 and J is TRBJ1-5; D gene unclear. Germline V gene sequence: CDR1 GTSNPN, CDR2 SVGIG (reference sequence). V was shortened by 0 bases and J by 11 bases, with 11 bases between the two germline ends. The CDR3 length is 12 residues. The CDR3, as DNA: TGTGCCTGGAGTGTACAAGGCGAAACCCAGCATTTT. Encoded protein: CAWSVQGETQHF.

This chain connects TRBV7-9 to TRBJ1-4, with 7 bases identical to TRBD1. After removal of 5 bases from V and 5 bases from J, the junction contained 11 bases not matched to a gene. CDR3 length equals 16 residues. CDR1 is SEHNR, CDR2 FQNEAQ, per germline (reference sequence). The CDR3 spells CASSREGGAGNEKLFF. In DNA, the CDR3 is TGTGCCAGCAGCCGAGAAGGGGGCGCAGGAAATGAAAAACTGTTTTTT.

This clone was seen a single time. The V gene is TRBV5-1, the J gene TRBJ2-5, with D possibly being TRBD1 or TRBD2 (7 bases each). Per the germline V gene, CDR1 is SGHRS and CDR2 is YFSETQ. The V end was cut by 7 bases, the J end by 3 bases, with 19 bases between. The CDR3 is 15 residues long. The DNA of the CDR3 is TGCGCCAGCGGACGACAGGGAGGGGTGGAAGAGACCCAGTACTTC. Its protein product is CASGRQGGVEETQYF.

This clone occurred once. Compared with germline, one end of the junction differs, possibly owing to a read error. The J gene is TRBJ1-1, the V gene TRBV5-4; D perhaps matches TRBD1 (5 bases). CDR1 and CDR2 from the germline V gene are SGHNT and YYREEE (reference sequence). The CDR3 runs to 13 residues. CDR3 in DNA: TGTGCCGGCAGCCTGGACACTTTTACTGAAGCTTTCTTT. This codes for CAGSLDTFTEAFF.

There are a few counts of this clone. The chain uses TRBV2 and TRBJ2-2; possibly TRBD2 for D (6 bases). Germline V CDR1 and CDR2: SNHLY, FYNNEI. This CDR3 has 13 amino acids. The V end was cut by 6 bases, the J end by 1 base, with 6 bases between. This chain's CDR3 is CASRGLNTGELFF. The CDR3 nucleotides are TGTGCCAGCAGGGGACTGAACACCGGGGAGCTGTTTTTT.

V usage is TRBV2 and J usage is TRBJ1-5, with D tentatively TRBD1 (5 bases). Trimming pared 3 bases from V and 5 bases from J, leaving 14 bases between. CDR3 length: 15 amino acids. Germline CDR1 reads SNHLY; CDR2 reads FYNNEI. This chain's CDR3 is CASSDYGGTDQPQHF. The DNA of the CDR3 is TGTGCCAGCAGTGATTATGGGGGGACGGATCAGCCCCAGCATTTT.

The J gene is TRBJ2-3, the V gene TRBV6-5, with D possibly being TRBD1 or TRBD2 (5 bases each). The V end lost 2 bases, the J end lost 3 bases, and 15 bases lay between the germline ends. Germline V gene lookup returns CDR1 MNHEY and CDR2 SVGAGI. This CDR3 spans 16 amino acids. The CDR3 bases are TGTGCCAGCAGTTACCCGGGACCTCCTAGGACAGATACGCAGTATTTT. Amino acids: CASSYPGPPRTDTQYF.

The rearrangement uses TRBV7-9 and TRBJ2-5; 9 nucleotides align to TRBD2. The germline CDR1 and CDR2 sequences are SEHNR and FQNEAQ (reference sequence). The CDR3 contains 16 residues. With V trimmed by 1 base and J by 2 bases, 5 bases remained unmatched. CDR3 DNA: TGTGCCAGCAGCTTAGGACTAGCGGATCGACAAGAGACCCAGTACTTC. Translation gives CASSLGLADRQETQYF.

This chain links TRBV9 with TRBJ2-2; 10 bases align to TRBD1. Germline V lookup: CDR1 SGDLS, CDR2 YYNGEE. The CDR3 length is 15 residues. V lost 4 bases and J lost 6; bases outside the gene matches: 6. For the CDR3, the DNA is TGTGCCAGCAGCTTCGGACAGGGGGGAGCCGGGGAGCTGTTTTTT. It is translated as CASSFGQGGAGELFF.

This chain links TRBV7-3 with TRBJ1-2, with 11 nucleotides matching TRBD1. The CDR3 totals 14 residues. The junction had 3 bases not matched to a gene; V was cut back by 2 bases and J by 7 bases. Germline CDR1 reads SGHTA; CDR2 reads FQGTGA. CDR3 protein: CASSLDGTGGGYTF. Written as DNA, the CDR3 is TGTGCCAGCAGCTTAGATGGGACAGGGGGTGGCTACACCTTC.

The CDR3 region is CASSPLKAGNTEAFF. For the CDR3, the DNA is TGTGCCAGCAGTCCCCTAAAGGCTGGGAACACTGAAGCTTTCTTT. V usage is TRBV28 and J usage is TRBJ1-1; D is unclear. Germline V gene lookup returns CDR1 MDHEN and CDR2 SYDVKM. This CDR3 is 15 amino acids long. V was cut by 5 bases and J by 1 base, with 14 bases left in between.

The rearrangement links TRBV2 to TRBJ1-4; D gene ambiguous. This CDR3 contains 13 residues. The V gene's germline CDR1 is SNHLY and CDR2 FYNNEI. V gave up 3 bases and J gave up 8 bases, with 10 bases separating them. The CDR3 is CASSELLKEKLFF. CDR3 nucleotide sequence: TGTGCCAGCAGTGAGCTATTGAAGGAAAAACTGTTTTTT.

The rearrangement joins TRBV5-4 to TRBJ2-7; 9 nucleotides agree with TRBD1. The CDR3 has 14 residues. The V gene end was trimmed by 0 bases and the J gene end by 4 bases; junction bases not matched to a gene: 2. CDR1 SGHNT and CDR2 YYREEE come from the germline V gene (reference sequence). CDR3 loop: CASSLGQGEYEQYF. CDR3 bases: TGTGCCAGCAGCTTGGGACAGGGGGAGTACGAGCAGTACTTC.

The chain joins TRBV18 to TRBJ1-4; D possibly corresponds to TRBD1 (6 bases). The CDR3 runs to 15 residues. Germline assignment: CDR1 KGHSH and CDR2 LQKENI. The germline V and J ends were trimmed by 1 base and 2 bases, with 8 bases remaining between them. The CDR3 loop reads CASSPQGVTNEKLFF. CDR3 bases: TGTGCCAGCTCACCACAGGGGGTGACTAATGAAAAACTGTTTTTT. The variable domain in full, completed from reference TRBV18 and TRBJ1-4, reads NAGVMQNPRHLVRRRGQEARLRCSPMKGHSHVYWYRQLPEEGLKFMVYLQKENIIDESGMPKERFSAEFPKEGPSILRIQQVVRGDSAAYFCASSPQGVTNEKLFFGSGTQLSVL.

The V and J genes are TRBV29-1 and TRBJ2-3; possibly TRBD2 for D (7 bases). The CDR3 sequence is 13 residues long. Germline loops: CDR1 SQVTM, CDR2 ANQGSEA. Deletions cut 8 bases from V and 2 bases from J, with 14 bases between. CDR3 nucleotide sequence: TGCAGCTCCCGGGGGGCACCCACAGATACGCAGTATTTT. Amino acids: CSSRGAPTDTQYF.

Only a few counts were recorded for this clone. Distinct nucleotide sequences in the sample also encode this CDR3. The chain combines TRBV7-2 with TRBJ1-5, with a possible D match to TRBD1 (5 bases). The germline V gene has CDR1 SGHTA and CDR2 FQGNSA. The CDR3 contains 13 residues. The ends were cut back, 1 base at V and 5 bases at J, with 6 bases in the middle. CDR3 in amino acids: CASSLVGDQPQHF. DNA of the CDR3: TGTGCCAGCAGCTTAGTAGGGGATCAGCCCCAGCATTTT.

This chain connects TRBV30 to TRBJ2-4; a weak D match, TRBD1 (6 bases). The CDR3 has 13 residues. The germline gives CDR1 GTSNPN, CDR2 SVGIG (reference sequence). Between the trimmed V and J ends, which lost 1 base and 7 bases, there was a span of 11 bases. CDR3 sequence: CAWSGTGTNIQYF. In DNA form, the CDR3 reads TGTGCCTGGAGTGGCACAGGGACGAACATTCAGTACTTC.